This is a list of T cell receptor beta chains from one sample in a study of chemoradiotherapy in HPV16-positive cancers. Data came from immunoSEQ multiplex PCR; TCRdb stores just in-frame clones and leaves some out. The data hold 10,000 or so clones, with 84% observed a single time. The starting material was blood, obtained from a patient who underwent chemoradiotherapy. These receptors originate from a human donor with HPV-associated anogenital cancer. Both conserved end residues are part of each CDR3. D genes are given only for firm matches. The size entry is marked missing in some rows and otherwise reads once, few, many or a size class.

j_call,d_call,clone_size,v_call,cdr3_nt,cdr3_aa
TRBJ2-5,TRBD1,NA,TRBV27,TGTGCCAGCAGTCCCAAGGACAGGGGGCTCTTAGAGACCCAGTACTTC,CASSPKDRGLLETQYF
TRBJ2-3,TRBD2,once,TRBV11-2,TGTGCCAGCAGCCCCGGGACTAGCGGGGGGGCCCCAGATACGCAGTATTTT,CASSPGTSGGAPDTQYF
TRBJ2-7,TRBD2,NA,TRBV27,TGTGCCAGCAGTTTTAAAGGCGGGCTAGCGGGGTACGAGCAGTACTTC,CASSFKGGLAGYEQYF
TRBJ1-2,NA,NA,TRBV19,TGTGCCAGTAGCGCCGGGGGCGCTAACTATGGCTACACCTTC,CASSAGGANYGYTF
TRBJ1-1,NA,once,TRBV10-3,TGTGCCATCAGTGGAGGGGACACTGAAGCTTTCTTT,CAISGGDTEAFF
TRBJ2-7,NA,NA,TRBV6-5,TGTGCCAGCAGTTCGGCAAAGACCTACGAGCAGTACTTC,CASSSAKTYEQYF
TRBJ1-6,NA,NA,TRBV5-6,TGTGCCAGCAGTCCGATGCGGGACACCAAAAATTCACCCCTCCACTTT,CASSPMRDTKNSPLHF
TRBJ1-5,NA,once,TRBV2,TGTGCCAGCACCCTTAACGTCGGTAGCAATCAGCCCCAGCATTTT,CASTLNVGSNQPQHF
TRBJ1-1,NA,NA,TRBV2,TGTGCCAGCAGTGATGGCAGTAGGAACACTGAAGCTTTCTTT,CASSDGSRNTEAFF
TRBJ2-5,NA,NA,TRBV19,TGTGCCAGTAGTATACAGGCCCAAGAGACCCAGTACTTC,CASSIQAQETQYF
TRBJ2-1,NA,NA,TRBV6-1,TGTGCCAGCAGTGAACAAGTAGCGGTAGACTTCAATGAGCAGTTCTTC,CASSEQVAVDFNEQFF
TRBJ1-1,NA,NA,TRBV6-5,TGTGCCAGCCGACCGGGAAGATTGGTGAACACTGAAGCTTTCTTT,CASRPGRLVNTEAFF
TRBJ2-1,NA,NA,TRBV7-8,TGTGCCAGCAGCCTGGGACCGAGCCCTAACAATGAGCAGTTCTTC,CASSLGPSPNNEQFF
TRBJ1-1,NA,NA,TRBV4-3,TGCGCCAGCAGCCAAGATGGGGTTGAAGCTTTCTTT,CASSQDGVEAFF
TRBJ2-2,TRBD1,NA,TRBV18,TGTGCCAGCTCACCACCCGGGACAGGGAGCACCGGGGAGCTGTTTTTT,CASSPPGTGSTGELFF
TRBJ2-5,NA,NA,TRBV5-1,TGCGCCAGCAGCTCAAGACAGGCGGGGTACCAAGAGACCCAGTACTTC,CASSSRQAGYQETQYF
TRBJ2-7,NA,NA,TRBV2,TGTGCCAGCAGTGGGGACGGCAGCTCCTACGAGCAGTACTTC,CASSGDGSSYEQYF
TRBJ2-3,NA,NA,TRBV6-7,TGTGCCAGCAGTTACTCGCGCGGGGAGAGCACAGATACGCAGTATTTT,CASSYSRGESTDTQYF
TRBJ1-6,TRBD1,NA,TRBV18,TGTGCCAGCTCACCAACCGGGACAGGGGGTTCACCCCTCCACTTT,CASSPTGTGGSPLHF
TRBJ2-3,NA,NA,TRBV9,TGTGCCAGCAGTGCAGGTTCGGCAGATACGCAGTATTTT,CASSAGSADTQYF
TRBJ2-3,NA,NA,TRBV5-1,TGCGCCAGCAGCTTGATGGGCGAGCGGGGCACAGATACGCAGTATTTT,CASSLMGERGTDTQYF
TRBJ2-5,NA,NA,TRBV29-1,TGCAGCGTTGAAAGGGCGGACATACAAGAGACCCAGTACTTC,CSVERADIQETQYF
TRBJ1-4,NA,NA,TRBV23-1,TGCGCCCGGTTGGGCGCTGCTCGCCCTAATGAAAAACTGTTTTTT,CARLGAARPNEKLFF
TRBJ1-2,NA,NA,TRBV7-2,TGTGCCAGCAGCGTAGAGGGAATCTATGGCTACACCTTC,CASSVEGIYGYTF
TRBJ1-4,NA,NA,TRBV19,TGTGCCAGTAGTAGCACAGGGCGAACTAATGAAAAACTGTTTTTT,CASSSTGRTNEKLFF
TRBJ1-2,NA,NA,TRBV5-6,TGTGCCAGCAGCTTCCCAGGGTATGGCTACACCTTC,CASSFPGYGYTF
TRBJ2-1,NA,once,TRBV5-1,TGCGCCAGCAGCTTGGGGGGGGGCAGCTCCTACAATGAGCAGTTCTTC,CASSLGGGSSYNEQFF
TRBJ1-6,TRBD1,NA,TRBV2,TGTGCCAGCAGTGAAGGGACAGGGTGGGATTCACTCCTCCACTTT,CASSEGTGWDSLLHF
TRBJ1-1,TRBD1,NA,TRBV7-8,TGTGCCAGCAGCAATCATCGGACAGGGGGCGAAGCTTTCTTT,CASSNHRTGGEAFF
TRBJ1-4,NA,NA,TRBV7-2,TGTGCCAGCAGCTCCATAAAGGGGGAAAAACTGTTTTTT,CASSSIKGEKLFF
TRBJ1-5,NA,few,TRBV6-6,TGTGCCAGCGGCTGGACAGAGAGCAATCAGCCCCAGCATTTT,CASGWTESNQPQHF
TRBJ2-7,NA,few,TRBV6-6,TGTGCCAGCACCGCCCCTGGGGCCGCCCGCTACGAGCAGTACTTC,CASTAPGAARYEQYF
TRBJ2-7,NA,few,TRBV6-6,TGTGCCAGCAGTATTGGAGAGCTCGAGCAGTACTTC,CASSIGELEQYF
TRBJ1-5,NA,NA,TRBV6-1,TGTGCCAGCAGTGATGGGCAGACGACGAATCAGCCCCAGCATTTT,CASSDGQTTNQPQHF
TRBJ1-1,NA,NA,TRBV7-2,TGTGCCAGCAGCTTCTTTCAACCTGAAGCTTTCTTT,CASSFFQPEAFF
TRBJ1-2,NA,NA,TRBV29-1,TGCAGCGCCTACTTTTCCGGTGGCGGTAACTATGGCTACACCTTC,CSAYFSGGGNYGYTF
TRBJ2-7,NA,NA,TRBV7-9,TGTGCCAGCAGCTTAGCCAGTGCGGGGAGCTCCTACGAGCAGTACTTC,CASSLASAGSSYEQYF
TRBJ1-1,NA,NA,TRBV5-1,TGCGCCAGCAGCCCCCAGGAGGGGGTTGACACTGAAGCTTTCTTT,CASSPQEGVDTEAFF
TRBJ1-1,TRBD1,NA,TRBV19,TGTGCCAGTAGTACTCAGGGGGGCACTGAAGCTTTCTTT,CASSTQGGTEAFF
TRBJ2-1,TRBD2,NA,TRBV27,TGTGCCAGCAGTCCTCTTCAAGCGGGGGACGGGAATGAGCAGTTCTTC,CASSPLQAGDGNEQFF
TRBJ1-1,NA,few,TRBV7-8,TGTGCCAGCAGCCCTAGGAAAGGAGAGTCTGAAGCTTTCTTT,CASSPRKGESEAFF
TRBJ2-1,NA,NA,TRBV9,TGTGCCAGCTCCCAGGATTCCTACAATGAGCAGTTCTTC,CASSQDSYNEQFF
TRBJ1-5,NA,NA,TRBV7-2,TGTGCCAGCAGCCTCAGATCGGGAAATCAGCCCCAGCATTTT,CASSLRSGNQPQHF
TRBJ2-7,TRBD2,NA,TRBV2,TGTGCCAGCAGTGTTCCTAGCGGGACTTCCTACGAGCAGTACTTC,CASSVPSGTSYEQYF
TRBJ2-3,NA,NA,TRBV7-8,TGTGCCAGCAGCCTCCCCCGGGAGGATACGCAGTATTTT,CASSLPREDTQYF
TRBJ1-2,NA,NA,TRBV7-7,TGTGCCAGCAGCTTTCACCCGGAGGGGGTGTATGGCTACACCTTC,CASSFHPEGVYGYTF
TRBJ2-1,NA,NA,TRBV28,TGTGCCAGCAGTATCAAGACATTACAGGACTTTAACTCCTACAATGAGCAGTTCTTC,CASSIKTLQDFNSYNEQFF
TRBJ1-4,NA,NA,TRBV6-6,TGTGCCAGCAGTGGGGACCCTGCCTTGCTTGAAAAACTGTTTTTT,CASSGDPALLEKLFF
TRBJ1-6,NA,NA,TRBV14,TGTGCCAGCAGCCAAGTCCTACCGGACCCAGGACAGTTTAATTCACCCCTCCACTTT,CASSQVLPDPGQFNSPLHF
TRBJ2-5,TRBD2,NA,TRBV5-4,TGTGCCAGCAGCTGGGGACTAGCACTGACGGGGGGGGAGACCCAGTACTTC,CASSWGLALTGGETQYF
TRBJ2-1,NA,NA,TRBV7-9,TGTGCCAGCAGCTTTCCAGGTAGCTCCTACAATGAGCAGTTCTTC,CASSFPGSSYNEQFF
TRBJ2-3,TRBD1,few,TRBV5-1,TGCGCCAGCAGCTGGGGGCGGGCAGGGGGCTCGAATACGCAGTATTTT,CASSWGRAGGSNTQYF
TRBJ1-5,NA,NA,TRBV28,TGTGCCAGCAGAGGGGGGAGCAATCAGCCCCAGCATTTT,CASRGGSNQPQHF
TRBJ2-2,NA,NA,TRBV7-7,TGTGCCAGCAGCCCCCGACCCGTCGGGGAGGGGGAGCTGTTTTTT,CASSPRPVGEGELFF